Described below is a single T cell receptor beta chain sequence and its context. The PCR ran on 60 Vbeta and 13 Jbeta primers. TCRdb's copy holds only in-frame clones and misses some; the assay was immunoSEQ multiplex PCR. This sample's table has tens of thousands of clones. The data stem from a study of cytomegalovirus exposure and HLA in healthy donors. The CDR3 covers 13 residues. Trimming stripped 8 bases from V and 7 bases from J, with 17 bases between. CDR1 is MNHNY, CDR2 SVGAGI, per germline (reference sequence). The genes are TRBV6-6 and TRBJ2-5; TRBD2 is a possible D gene (5 bases). Sequences were obtained from PBMCs. The TCR originated in a man aged 50 or older in good health and CMV-seronegative. CDR3 nucleotide sequence: TGTGCCAGCCGCGAGGACTCCCTTGGGACCCAGTACTTC. Residues: CASREDSLGTQYF.